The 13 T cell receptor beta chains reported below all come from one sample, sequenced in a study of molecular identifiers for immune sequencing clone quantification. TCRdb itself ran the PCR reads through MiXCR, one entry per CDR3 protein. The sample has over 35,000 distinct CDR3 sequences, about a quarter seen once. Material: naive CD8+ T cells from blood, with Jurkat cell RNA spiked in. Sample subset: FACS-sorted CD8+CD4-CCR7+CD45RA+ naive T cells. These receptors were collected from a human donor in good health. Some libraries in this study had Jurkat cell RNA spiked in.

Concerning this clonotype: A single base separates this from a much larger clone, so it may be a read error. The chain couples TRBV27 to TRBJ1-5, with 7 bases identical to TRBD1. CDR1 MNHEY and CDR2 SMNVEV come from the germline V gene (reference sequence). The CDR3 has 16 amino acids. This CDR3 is CASSISNRGSNQPPHF. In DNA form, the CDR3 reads TGTGCCAGCAGTATCTCAAACAGGGGATCAAATCAGCCCCCGCATTTT.

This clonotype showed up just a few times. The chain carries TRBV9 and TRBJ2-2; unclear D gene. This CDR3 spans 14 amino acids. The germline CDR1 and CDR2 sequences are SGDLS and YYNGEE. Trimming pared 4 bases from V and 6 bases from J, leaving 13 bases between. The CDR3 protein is CASSSLVDAGELFF. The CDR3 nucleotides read TGTGCCAGCAGCTCTCTCGTAGATGCCGGGGAGCTGTTTTTT.

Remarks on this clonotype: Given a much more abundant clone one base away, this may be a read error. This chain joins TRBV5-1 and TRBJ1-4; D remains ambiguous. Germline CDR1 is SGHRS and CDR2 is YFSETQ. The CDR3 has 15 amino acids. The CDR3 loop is CASSFGEATNEKLVF. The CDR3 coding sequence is TGCGCCAGCAGCTTCGGGGAGGCAACTAATGAAAAACTGGTTTTT.

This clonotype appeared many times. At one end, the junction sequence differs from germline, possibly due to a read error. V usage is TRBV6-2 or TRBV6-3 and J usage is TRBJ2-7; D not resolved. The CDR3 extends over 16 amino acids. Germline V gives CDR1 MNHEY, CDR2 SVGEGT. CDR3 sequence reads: CASSKVLSGSLYEQCF. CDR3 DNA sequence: TGTGCCAGCAGTAAAGTACTAAGTGGCAGTCTCTACGAGCAGTGCTTC.

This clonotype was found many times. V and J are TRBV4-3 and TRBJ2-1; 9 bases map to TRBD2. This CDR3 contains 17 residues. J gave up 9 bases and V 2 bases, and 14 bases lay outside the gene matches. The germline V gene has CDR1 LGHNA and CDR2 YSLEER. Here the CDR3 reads CASSQPLLAGNEVEQFF. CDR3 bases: TGCGCCAGCAGCCAACCCCTCCTAGCGGGGAACGAGGTTGAGCAGTTCTTC.

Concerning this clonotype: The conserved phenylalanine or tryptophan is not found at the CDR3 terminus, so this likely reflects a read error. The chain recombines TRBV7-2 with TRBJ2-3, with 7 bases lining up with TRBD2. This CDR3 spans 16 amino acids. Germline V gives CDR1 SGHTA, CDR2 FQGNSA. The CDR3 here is CAGSRYGGGRTDTQYS. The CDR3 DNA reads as TGTGCCGGCAGCCGGTACGGCGGGGGTCGCACAGATACGCAGTATTCT.

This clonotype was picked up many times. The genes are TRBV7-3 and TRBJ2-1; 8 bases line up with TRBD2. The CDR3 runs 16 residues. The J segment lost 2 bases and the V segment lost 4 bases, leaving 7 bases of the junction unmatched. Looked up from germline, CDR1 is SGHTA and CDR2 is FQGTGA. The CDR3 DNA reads TGTGCCAGCAGCTCAGAAGCGGGAGCCGCCTACAATGAGCAGTTCTTC. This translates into CASSSEAGAAYNEQFF.

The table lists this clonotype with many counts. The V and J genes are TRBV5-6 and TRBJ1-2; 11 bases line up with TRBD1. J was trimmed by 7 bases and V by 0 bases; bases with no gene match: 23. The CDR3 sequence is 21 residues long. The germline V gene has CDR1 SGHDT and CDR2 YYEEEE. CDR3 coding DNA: TGTGCCAGCAGCTTGGCTCTCCCCCCGGGACAGGGGGACCCCATACTATTTGGCTACACCTTC. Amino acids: CASSLALPPGQGDPILFGYTF.

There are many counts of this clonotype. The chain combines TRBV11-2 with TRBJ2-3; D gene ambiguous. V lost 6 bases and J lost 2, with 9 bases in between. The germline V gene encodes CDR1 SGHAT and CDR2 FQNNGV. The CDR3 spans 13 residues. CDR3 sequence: CASRPPYTDTQYF. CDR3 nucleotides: TGTGCCAGCAGGCCCCCCTACACAGATACGCAGTATTTT.

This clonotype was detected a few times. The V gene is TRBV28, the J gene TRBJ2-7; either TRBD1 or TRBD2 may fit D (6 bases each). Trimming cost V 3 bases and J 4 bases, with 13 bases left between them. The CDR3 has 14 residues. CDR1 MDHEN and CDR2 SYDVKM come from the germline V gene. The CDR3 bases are TGTGCCAGCAGTTTTGCGGGAAGGGGGTACGAGCAGTACTTC. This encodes CASSFAGRGYEQYF.

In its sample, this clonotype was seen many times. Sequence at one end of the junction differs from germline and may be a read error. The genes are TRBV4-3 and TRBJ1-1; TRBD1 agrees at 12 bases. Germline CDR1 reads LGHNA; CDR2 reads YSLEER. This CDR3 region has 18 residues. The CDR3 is CASSRGLGTGGLKTEAFF. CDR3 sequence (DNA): TGCGCCAGCAGCCGGGGGCTGGGGACAGGGGGCTTGAAAACTGAAGCTTTCTTT.

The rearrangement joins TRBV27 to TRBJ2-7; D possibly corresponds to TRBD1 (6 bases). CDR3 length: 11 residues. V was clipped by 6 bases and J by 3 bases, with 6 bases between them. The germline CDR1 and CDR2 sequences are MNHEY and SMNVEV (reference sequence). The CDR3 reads CASRQGYEQYF. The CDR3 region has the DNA TGTGCCAGCAGACAGGGCTACGAGCAGTACTTC.

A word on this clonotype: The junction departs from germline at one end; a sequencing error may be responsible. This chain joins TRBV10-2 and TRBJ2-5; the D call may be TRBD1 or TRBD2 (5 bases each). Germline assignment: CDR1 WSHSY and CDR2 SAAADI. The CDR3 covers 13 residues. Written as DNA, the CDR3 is TGCGCCCGCAGTGCCGGGGCCTCCTACGCGCAATACTTC. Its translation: CARSAGASYAQYF.